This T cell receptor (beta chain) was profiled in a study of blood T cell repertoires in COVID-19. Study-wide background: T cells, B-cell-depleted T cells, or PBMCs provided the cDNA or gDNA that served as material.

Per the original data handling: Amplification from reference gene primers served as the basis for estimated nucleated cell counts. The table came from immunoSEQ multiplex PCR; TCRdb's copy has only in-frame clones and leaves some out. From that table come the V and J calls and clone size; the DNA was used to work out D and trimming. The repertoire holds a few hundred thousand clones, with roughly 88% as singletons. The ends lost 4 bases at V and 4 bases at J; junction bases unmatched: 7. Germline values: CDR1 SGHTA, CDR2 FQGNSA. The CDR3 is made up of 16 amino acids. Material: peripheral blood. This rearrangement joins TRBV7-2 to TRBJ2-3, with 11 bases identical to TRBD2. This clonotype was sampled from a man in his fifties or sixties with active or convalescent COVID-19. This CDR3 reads CASSWPGTSGADTQYF. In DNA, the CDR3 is TGTGCCAGCAGCTGGCCCGGGACTAGCGGAGCAGATACGCAGTATTTT.